A selection of T cell receptor beta chains follows, all from one sample in a study of shared clonotypes between healthy human individuals. Generated by immunoSEQ multiplex PCR, the TCRdb table keeps only in-frame clones and is missing some. The sample holds about 990,000 clones, about four fifths seen once. Sample: memory CD4+ T cells from PBMCs. The receptors shown here come from a man younger than 35 in good health. Some clones in this sample may be carry-over from other donors' samples. Both conserved end residues are part of each CDR3. Each record gives: clone size, V gene, D gene, J gene, CDR3 protein, CDR3 DNA. A D gene is named only where the DNA matches it firmly. A clone size is listed for some rows: how often the clone was seen (once, few, many), or a class if it is expanded.

.	TRBV6-6	TRBD1	TRBJ1-4	CASSYTRQGAEKLFF	TGTGCCAGCAGTTACACTAGACAGGGAGCAGAAAAACTGTTTTTT
.	TRBV7-8	.	TRBJ1-3	CASSLPSRGNTIYF	TGTGCCAGCAGTTTACCTAGCCGAGGGAACACCATATATTTT
.	TRBV5-1	.	TRBJ2-5	CASSLGDARETQYF	TGCGCCAGCAGCTTGGGGGACGCCCGAGAGACCCAGTACTTC
.	TRBV5-1	.	TRBJ1-1	CASSLAGLGLGTEAFF	TGCGCCAGCAGCTTGGCCGGTCTGGGACTAGGAACTGAAGCTTTCTTT
.	TRBV18	.	TRBJ2-5	CASSPGQQETQYF	TGTGCCAGCTCACCGGGGCAGCAAGAGACCCAGTACTTC
few	TRBV7-2	TRBD2	TRBJ2-3	CASSSRTSVDTQYF	TGTGCCAGCAGCTCGCGGACTAGCGTCGATACGCAGTATTTT
few	TRBV28	.	TRBJ2-3	CASSSLRDGTSTDTQYF	TGTGCCAGCAGTTCCCTCCGGGACGGTACTAGCACAGATACGCAGTATTTT
.	TRBV28	.	TRBJ2-7	CASIGLNYEQYF	TGTGCCAGCATCGGACTTAACTACGAGCAGTACTTC
.	TRBV5-1	TRBD2	TRBJ2-2	CASSATLAGEHGELFF	TGCGCCAGCAGCGCGACACTAGCGGGAGAGCACGGGGAGCTGTTTTTT
few	TRBV28	.	TRBJ1-2	CASFDRDLSGYTF	TGTGCCAGCTTCGACCGGGACCTCAGCGGCTACACCTTC
.	TRBV27	.	TRBJ2-1	CASSLSLGSSYNEQFF	TGTGCCAGCAGTTTGAGTTTGGGTAGCTCCTACAATGAGCAGTTCTTC
once	TRBV9	.	TRBJ2-5	CASSVGSRRSETQYF	TGTGCCAGCAGCGTAGGCAGCCGAAGGTCGGAGACCCAGTACTTC
.	TRBV28	.	TRBJ1-2	CASSLPQANYGYTF	TGTGCCAGCAGTCTGCCACAGGCTAACTATGGCTACACCTTC
.	TRBV18	.	TRBJ1-1	CASSFRVGGAFF	TGTGCCAGCTCCTTCAGAGTAGGCGGCGCTTTCTTT
once	TRBV6-5	TRBD1	TRBJ1-2	CASGLPGQGYGYTF	TGTGCCAGCGGCCTACCGGGACAGGGCTATGGCTACACCTTC
.	TRBV29-1	.	TRBJ1-2	CSVLGRGDFDGYTF	TGCAGCGTCCTTGGGCGGGGGGACTTTGATGGCTACACCTTC
.	TRBV7-9	.	TRBJ2-7	CASSLARGANKQYF	TGTGCCAGCAGCTTAGCTCGGGGCGCAAATAAGCAGTACTTC
.	TRBV11-3	.	TRBJ1-4	CASSFKPGAKLFF	TGTGCCAGCAGCTTCAAGCCGGGGGCAAAACTGTTTTTT
.	TRBV7-7	TRBD1	TRBJ2-5	CASSLGDRQGEETQYF	TGTGCCAGCAGCTTAGGGGACCGACAGGGTGAAGAGACCCAGTACTTC
.	TRBV19	.	TRBJ1-5	CASSIGRAGNQPQHF	TGTGCCAGTAGTATAGGACGGGCGGGCAATCAGCCCCAGCATTTT
once	TRBV27	.	TRBJ1-4	CASTASVAANEKLFF	TGTGCCAGCACTGCTTCAGTCGCGGCTAATGAAAAACTGTTTTTT
.	TRBV25-1	.	TRBJ1-4	CASSDRGVGEKLFF	TGTGCCAGCAGTGACAGGGGAGTAGGGGAAAAACTGTTTTTT
.	TRBV29-1	TRBD2	TRBJ2-3	CSVEGEGSRTDTQYF	TGCAGCGTTGAAGGGGAGGGGTCCCGCACAGATACGCAGTATTTT
.	TRBV4-2	.	TRBJ2-2	CASSPRGRNTGELFF	TGTGCCAGCAGCCCTCGTGGCCGGAACACCGGGGAGCTGTTTTTT
.	TRBV6-5	.	TRBJ2-3	CASSLDRNTDTQYF	TGTGCCAGCAGTCTCGACAGGAACACAGATACGCAGTATTTT
.	TRBV5-1	.	TRBJ2-3	CASSPEGNRRRTDTQYF	TGCGCCAGCAGCCCCGAAGGGAATCGCCGTCGCACAGATACGCAGTATTTT
once	TRBV4-3	.	TRBJ2-2	CASSPRRLGELFF	TGCGCCAGCAGCCCCCGACGGCTCGGGGAGCTGTTTTTT
once	TRBV2	TRBD1	TRBJ2-5	CASSVNTGQQETQYF	TGTGCCAGCAGTGTGAACACGGGACAGCAAGAGACCCAGTACTTC
few	TRBV9	.	TRBJ2-7	CASAVGGAAYEQYF	TGTGCCAGCGCCGTGGGGGGCGCGGCCTACGAGCAGTACTTC
.	TRBV7-9	.	TRBJ1-1	CASSLAENTEAFF	TGTGCCAGCAGCTTAGCCGAGAACACTGAAGCTTTCTTT
.	TRBV7-2	TRBD1	TRBJ1-2	CASSKTTGGIHLGGYTF	TGTGCCAGCAGCAAAACGACAGGGGGCATTCACCTCGGTGGCTACACCTTC
.	TRBV6-1	TRBD1	TRBJ2-1	CASRGQGGFNEQFF	TGTGCCAGCAGAGGACAGGGGGGGTTCAATGAGCAGTTCTTC
.	TRBV2	.	TRBJ2-1	CASSEQGSHNEQFF	TGTGCCAGCAGTGAACAAGGTTCCCACAATGAGCAGTTCTTC
.	TRBV18	TRBD2	TRBJ2-7	CASSPPSGSLYEQYF	TGTGCCAGCTCACCACCAAGCGGGAGTCTCTACGAGCAGTACTTC
.	TRBV7-8	.	TRBJ2-1	CASSLATLGYNEQFF	TGTGCCAGCAGCTTAGCCACTCTTGGGTACAATGAGCAGTTCTTC
.	TRBV20-1	.	TRBJ1-2	CSADRQPGYTF	TGCAGTGCTGACCGACAGCCTGGCTACACCTTC
.	TRBV6-5	.	TRBJ2-3	CASSRQTSTDTQYF	TGTGCCAGCAGTCGACAGACAAGCACAGATACGCAGTATTTT
few	TRBV10-3	.	TRBJ2-1	CAISESPRVNEQFF	TGTGCCATCAGTGAGTCCCCGAGGGTCAATGAGCAGTTCTTC
.	TRBV5-4	.	TRBJ1-2	CASSLEGGRGYTF	TGTGCCAGCAGCTTGGAGGGGGGACGTGGCTACACCTTC
.	TRBV9	.	TRBJ2-5	CASSPDPSQETQYF	TGTGCCAGCAGCCCTGACCCCTCACAAGAGACCCAGTACTTC
few	TRBV2	TRBD2	TRBJ2-5	CASRAGTSGQETQYF	TGTGCCAGCAGGGCCGGGACTAGCGGACAAGAGACCCAGTACTTC
.	TRBV25-1	TRBD2	TRBJ2-1	CASSGRSGSYNDEQFF	TGTGCCAGCAGTGGTCGCAGCGGGAGTTATAACGATGAGCAGTTCTTC
.	TRBV28	.	TRBJ1-5	CASSFRGARGPQHF	TGTGCCAGCAGTTTTCGGGGAGCCCGTGGGCCCCAGCATTTT
.	TRBV4-1	TRBD1	TRBJ2-7	CASSQREGQALYEQYF	TGCGCCAGCAGCCAGCGCGAGGGACAGGCCCTCTACGAGCAGTACTTC
.	TRBV29-1	.	TRBJ1-3	CSAAGRTSGNTIYF	TGCAGCGCCGCCGGACGTACCTCTGGAAACACCATATATTTT
many	TRBV9	.	TRBJ1-1	CASSVTSRSEAFF	TGTGCCAGCAGCGTAACGAGTCGTAGCGAAGCTTTCTTT